These 20 T cell receptor beta chains came from one sample sequenced in a study of technical replicates of blood from four donors. Measured with immunoSEQ multiplex PCR; TCRdb has only the in-frame clones, and not every one. The sample yields thousands of clones, 75% to 90% seen once. The sample was PBMCs. The receptors come from a human donor in good health.

The chain's CDR3 is CASTTAWASQSAGYTF. The CDR3 bases are TGTGCCAGCACCACTGCTTGGGCGTCCCAGTCTGCGGGCTACACCTTC. The rearrangement uses TRBV27 and TRBJ1-2, with D hard to call. CDR1 and CDR2 (germline): MNHEY, SMNVEV (reference sequence). Trimming took 7 bases from V and 8 from J, leaving 26 bases between them. The CDR3 spans 16 residues.

The sample holds one count of this clone. V gene TRBV6-6 combines with J gene TRBJ2-3; maybe TRBD2 (6 bases). Germline V CDR1 and CDR2: MNHNY, SVGAGI (reference sequence). V was trimmed by 6 bases and J by 0 bases, leaving 16 bases between them. The CDR3 spans 16 residues. The CDR3 protein is CASSSPSSASTDTQYF. As DNA, the CDR3 is TGTGCCAGCAGCAGCCCGTCTAGCGCTAGCACAGATACGCAGTATTTT.

The CDR3 sequence: CASGASATNEKLFF. As DNA, the CDR3 is TGTGCCAGCGGGGCATCTGCAACTAATGAAAAACTGTTTTTT. The chain couples TRBV25-1 to TRBJ1-4, with D possibly TRBD1 on 5 matching bases. V was shortened by 8 bases and J by 0 bases, with 10 bases between the two germline ends. Per the germline V gene, CDR1 is MGHDK and CDR2 is SYGVNS. CDR3 length equals 14 residues.

The chain carries TRBV10-1 and TRBJ2-5; D gene ambiguous. The V gene's germline CDR1 is WNHNN and CDR2 SYGVQD (reference sequence). The V and J ends lost 0 bases and 2 bases respectively, with 7 bases between them. The CDR3 runs to 14 residues. Here the CDR3 reads CASSESPAQETQYF. The CDR3 DNA sequence: TGCGCCAGCAGTGAGTCTCCAGCGCAAGAGACCCAGTACTTC.

This chain uses TRBV5-1 with TRBJ2-2; 8 nucleotides line up with TRBD1. V lost 0 bases to trimming and J lost 6 bases; unmatched junction nucleotides: 1. This CDR3 spans 14 amino acids. Germline loops: CDR1 SGHRS, CDR2 YFSETQ. The CDR3 DNA sequence: TGCGCCAGCAGCTTGGCGACAGGGGCCGGGGAGCTGTTTTTT. Encoded protein: CASSLATGAGELFF. Supplemented by reference TRBV5-1 and TRBJ2-2, the full variable domain reads KAGVTQTPRYLIKTRGQQVTLSCSPISGHRSVSWYQQTPGQGLQFLFEYFSETQRNKGNFPGRFSGRQFSNSRSEMNVSTLELGDSALYLCASSLATGAGELFFGEGSRLTVL.

This clone occurred once. V is TRBV5-4 and J is TRBJ2-7; 7 positions match TRBD1. The germline V gene encodes CDR1 SGHNT and CDR2 YYREEE (reference sequence). The CDR3 is made up of 14 amino acids. Trimming removed 5 bases from V and 3 bases from J; junction bases left unmatched: 8. The CDR3 reads CASRNRGSDYEQYF. As DNA, the CDR3 is TGTGCCAGCAGAAACAGGGGCTCTGACTACGAGCAGTACTTC.

This chain uses TRBV7-8 with TRBJ1-1; no firm D call. This CDR3 region has 14 residues. Germline loops: CDR1 SGHVS, CDR2 FQNEAQ. Trimming removed 1 base from V and 5 bases from J, with 11 bases in between. This chain's CDR3 is CASSLVGLRTEAFF. As DNA, the CDR3 is TGTGCCAGCAGCTTAGTTGGGTTGCGGACTGAAGCTTTCTTT. Full variable domain (remainder filled in from reference TRBV7-8 and TRBJ1-1): GAGVSQSPRYKVAKRGQDVALRCDPISGHVSLFWYQQALGQGPEFLTYFQNEAQLDKSGLPSDRFFAERPEGSVSTLKIQRTQQEDSAVYLCASSLVGLRTEAFFGQGTRLTVV.

The rearrangement uses TRBV5-1 and TRBJ1-2; 9 bases line up with TRBD1. V dropped 0 bases and J dropped 6; count of bases not matched to a gene: 3. This CDR3 has 14 residues. Per the germline V gene, CDR1 is SGHRS and CDR2 is YFSETQ. This CDR3 is CASSLGRQGDGYTF. CDR3 in DNA: TGCGCCAGCAGCTTGGGCCGACAGGGGGATGGCTACACCTTC.

The J gene is TRBJ2-3, the V gene TRBV5-4; tentatively, D is TRBD1 (6 bases). The CDR3 is made up of 15 amino acids. V lost 3 bases and J 1 base, leaving 12 bases between the germline ends. The germline V gene has CDR1 SGHNT and CDR2 YYREEE (reference sequence). The CDR3 DNA is TGTGCCAGCAGCTCAACGACAGGTGGCACAGATACGCAGTATTTT. Translating it yields CASSSTTGGTDTQYF.

The chain links TRBV2 to TRBJ1-1, with D unclear. The CDR3 has 14 residues. The V end lost 3 bases, the J end lost 0 bases, and 8 bases lay between the germline ends. Germline V gives CDR1 SNHLY, CDR2 FYNNEI. The chain's CDR3 is CASSEAVMNTEAFF. The CDR3 DNA follows: TGTGCCAGCAGTGAGGCAGTTATGAACACTGAAGCTTTCTTT.

This chain uses TRBV2 with TRBJ1-2, with a tentative D call TRBD1 (6 bases). Germline loops: CDR1 SNHLY, CDR2 FYNNEI. V was cut by 7 bases and J by 6 bases, with 18 bases left in between. CDR3 length: 14 residues. The DNA for the CDR3 is TGTGCCAGCATCTCTGCGGGGGCGGTCGATGGCTACACCTTC. Translation gives CASISAGAVDGYTF.

The chain uses TRBV6-6 and TRBJ2-3; unclear D gene. CDR3 size: 12 residues. Trimming removed 2 bases from V and 6 bases from J, with 6 bases in between. Germline values: CDR1 MNHNY, CDR2 SVGAGI (reference sequence). This chain's CDR3 is CASSYRRDTQYF. In DNA, the CDR3 is TGTGCCAGCAGTTACCGCAGGGATACGCAGTATTTT.

This clone appeared once. The genes are TRBV6-5 and TRBJ2-7, with 9 bases lining up with TRBD1. The germline gives CDR1 MNHEY, CDR2 SVGAGI. Trimming at V came to 2 bases and at J to 2 bases, leaving 7 bases not matched to a gene. The CDR3 extends over 16 amino acids. The CDR3 region is CASSYGAGQGTYEQYF. The CDR3 DNA reads as TGTGCCAGCAGTTACGGGGCGGGACAGGGCACCTACGAGCAGTACTTC.

The V call is TRBV25-1, the J call TRBJ1-4; D gene ambiguous. Per the germline V gene, CDR1 is MGHDK and CDR2 is SYGVNS. V dropped 1 base and J dropped 2 bases, with 5 bases sitting between them. This CDR3 region has 14 residues. CDR3 coding DNA: TGTGCCAGCAGTGAATCTACGACTAATGAAAAACTGTTTTTT. Protein product: CASSESTTNEKLFF. The full variable domain, its missing parts supplied by reference TRBV25-1 and TRBJ1-4, is EADIYQTPRYLVIGTGKKITLECSQTMGHDKMYWYQQDPGMELHLIHYSYGVNSTEKGDLSSESTVSRIRTEHFPLTLESARPSHTSQYLCASSESTTNEKLFFGSGTQLSVL.

The J gene is TRBJ2-7, the V gene TRBV29-1; 8 positions agree with TRBD1. Germline V gene lookup returns CDR1 SQVTM and CDR2 ANQGSEA. The junction had 6 bases not matched to a gene; V was cut back by 4 bases and J by 1 base. The CDR3 loop spans 14 amino acids. The CDR3 DNA is TGCAGCGTTGCCCAGAACAGGGGGTCCTACGAGCAGTACTTC. The encoded protein is CSVAQNRGSYEQYF.

The chain uses TRBV29-1 and TRBJ2-7; 8 nucleotides agree with TRBD1. Germline V gene data show CDR1 as SQVTM and CDR2 as ANQGSEA. V trimming: 7 bases; J trimming: 0 bases; junction bases outside the gene matches: 5. The CDR3 is made up of 13 amino acids. The CDR3 DNA reads TGCAGCGCACGGACAGGGAGCTCCTACGAGCAGTACTTC. This codes for CSARTGSSYEQYF.

The rearrangement uses TRBV2 and TRBJ2-5, with 9 nucleotides matching TRBD1. Trimming removed 5 bases from V and 2 bases from J; junction bases left unmatched: 9. From germline, CDR1 is SNHLY and CDR2 FYNNEI. This CDR3 comprises 16 residues. The CDR3 nucleotides read TGTGCCAGCAGTCAAGACAGGGGGTCGGGTCAAGAGACCCAGTACTTC. It encodes CASSQDRGSGQETQYF.

The chain is built from TRBV5-1 and TRBJ1-2; perhaps TRBD1 as D (6 bases). Germline loops: CDR1 SGHRS, CDR2 YFSETQ. Trimming took off 0 bases at V and 7 bases at J, with 10 bases between the two ends. The CDR3 sequence is 13 residues long. CDR3 sequence: CASSLAGVRGYTF. Here the CDR3 DNA reads TGCGCCAGCAGCTTGGCAGGGGTGCGTGGCTACACCTTC.

The V and J genes are TRBV7-7 and TRBJ2-7, with 9 bases that match TRBD1. This CDR3 has 14 residues. J lost 4 bases, V lost 1 base, and 2 bases had no gene match. From germline, CDR1 is SSHAT and CDR2 FNYEAQ (reference sequence). Written as DNA, the CDR3 is TGTGCCAGCAGCTTAGGGACAGGGGTATACGAGCAGTACTTC. Its translation: CASSLGTGVYEQYF.

The rearrangement joins TRBV6-1 to TRBJ2-2, with D possibly matching TRBD2 (6 bases). Trimming pared 8 bases from V and 10 bases from J, leaving 20 bases between. CDR3 length: 14 residues. Germline lookup yields CDR1 MNHNS and CDR2 SASEGT. The chain's CDR3 is CASSEPGEGAELFF. The CDR3 DNA reads as TGTGCCAGCTCCGAGCCGGGGGAAGGAGCGGAGCTGTTTTTT.